The source of this TCR beta chain is a study of PD-1 blockade in classical Hodgkin lymphoma (TCRdb year 2020). About the study as a whole: Nivolumab dosing was 3 mg/kg intravenously every 2 weeks, continuing until either disease progression or unacceptable toxicity. The study used CyTOF and TCR beta sequencing to define a peripheral blood immune signature of response to PD-1 blockade in classical Hodgkin lymphoma. The study at large found these results: By C4D1, a significant rise was seen in CD4+ TCR diversity but not in CD8+ TCR diversity (p=0.0027 vs p=0.16), and the rise was most apparent among complete responders (p=0.02). Among trial patients, those achieving complete response had baseline diversity similar to that of newly diagnosed patients, while diversity was significantly lower in partial responders and progressors. The study was limited to a single clinical trial cohort, and causes of repertoire differences, possibly disease activity or prior therapy, remained undefined. Baseline TCR diversity was reported to be lower in newly diagnosed patients than in healthy donors, and even lower in relapsed/refractory patients. Diversity was lower in patients who began nivolumab less than 1 year after ASCT, so these patients were left out of later analyses to avoid confounding by immune reconstitution.

A note on this clone: Its antigen remains undetermined. No base quality values were provided; no much bigger clone lies one nucleotide off.

Taken with the paper, the label for time point translates to: cycle 1 day 1 (C1D1), immediately before nivolumab initiation. All trial patients had relapsed after autologous stem cell transplantation, with cohorts A, B and C differing in prior brentuximab vedotin exposure. The trial cohort comprised about 60 patients with relapsed/refractory classical Hodgkin lymphoma whose best overall responses were complete response, partial response or progressive disease. In the multi-cohort phase II CheckMate 205 trial, trial patients received single-agent nivolumab. An independent review committee assessed best overall response by applying the 2007 International Working Group response criteria. Trial PBMCs were collected just before the start of nivolumab (C1D1) and during therapy at cycle 2 day 1 and cycle 4 day 1. Peripheral blood was collected in 8 mL Vacutainer Cell Preparation Tubes, from which PBMCs were isolated by centrifugation and then cryopreserved.

The Qiagen DNeasy kit was used to extract genomic DNA both from unsorted PBMCs and from the negatively selected CD4+ and CD8+ fractions. Amplification of TCR beta CDR3 regions was done by immunoSEQ multiplex PCR with primers that anneal to V and J segments. A synthetic immune receptor repertoire was used to minimize amplification bias, and any residual bias was removed computationally once sequencing was done. From the authors' description of their analysis: Repertoire diversity was quantified as the Shannon entropy index using custom Python scripts. The unsorted, CD4+ and CD8+ repertoires were each analyzed separately, with the exception of combined analyses, where CD4+ and CD8+ sequences were merged in silico. A clone was considered expanded if an increase in frequency of at least 2-fold after treatment relative to C1D1 was found, and a pseudocount of 0.5 was applied to clones undetected at baseline. Singleton clones were defined as clones with 0 or 1 copy at C1D1, and non-singleton clones were defined as clones with 2 or more copies. Clones expanded in unsorted samples were labelled as CD4+, CD8+ or unknown by matching protein sequences in sorted samples from the same patient. Diversity changes from C1D1 to C4D1 were tested in paired samples using Wilcoxon tests. TCRdb mirrors the immuneACCESS table, restricted to in-frame sequences. Some clones are absent from its copies; in checked studies, under half trace to an unresolved V gene, and the reason for the others is unknown. D and trimming come from the DNA, and the V and J calls and clone size come from that table. Recorded for this sample are under 70,000 clones; around 88% of them occurred a single time. In total, the top ten clones hold about an eighth of the sample.

CDR1 SGDLS and CDR2 YYNGEE are derived from the germline V gene. V is trimmed back by 0 bases and J by 4 bases, and the junction contains 3 bases that no gene match accounts for. Its CDR3 holds 15 amino acids, cysteine through phenylalanine. The DNA shown is the 45-base CDR3, in frame from base 1. The chain employs TRBV9 and TRBJ2-2; TRBD2 aligns with 7 central bases. The sequences come from peripheral blood mononuclear cells (PBMCs), collected at baseline. This TCR was recovered from a human donor with classical Hodgkin lymphoma. The CDR3 corresponds to CASSVETGGTGELFF. At the DNA level, the sequence is TGTGCCAGCAGCGTAGAGACGGGGGGCACCGGGGAGCTGTTTTTT.